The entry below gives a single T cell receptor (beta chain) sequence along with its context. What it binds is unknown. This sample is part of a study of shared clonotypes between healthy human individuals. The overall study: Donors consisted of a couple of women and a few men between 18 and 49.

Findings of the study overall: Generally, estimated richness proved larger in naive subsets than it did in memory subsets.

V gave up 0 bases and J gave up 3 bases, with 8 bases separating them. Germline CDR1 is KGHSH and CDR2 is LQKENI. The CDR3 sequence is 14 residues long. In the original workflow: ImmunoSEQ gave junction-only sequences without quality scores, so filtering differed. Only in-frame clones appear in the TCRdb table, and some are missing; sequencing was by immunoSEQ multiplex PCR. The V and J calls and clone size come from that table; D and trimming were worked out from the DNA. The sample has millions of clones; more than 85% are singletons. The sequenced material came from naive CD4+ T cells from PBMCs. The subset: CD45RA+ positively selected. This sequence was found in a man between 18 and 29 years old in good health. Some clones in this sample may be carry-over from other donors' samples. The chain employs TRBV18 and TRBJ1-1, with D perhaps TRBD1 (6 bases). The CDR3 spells CASSPPRGDTEAFF. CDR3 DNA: TGTGCCAGCTCACCACCAAGGGGGGACACTGAAGCTTTCTTT.